Each of the 14 T cell receptor beta chains below was sequenced from the same sample in a study of vaccination effects on CD4 cells after COVID-19. Their cognate antigens are unknown. This table comes from immunoSEQ multiplex PCR, and its TCRdb copy is limited to in-frame clones, with some not included. The data hold 20,000 to 30,000 clones, with around 75% observed a single time. Viral peptide pool expansion of antigen-specific CD4+ T cells preceded sequencing in the ViraFEST assay. Isolation of CD4+ T cells took place after around 10 days of culture. No vaccinee had earlier SARS-CoV-2 infection, and nucleocapsid antibodies were negative. This specimen consisted of CD4+ T cells from PBMCs cultured with HCoV-NL63 spike peptides, obtained before COVID-19 vaccination. The receptors derive from a human donor who received a COVID-19 vaccine.

This clone was detected a few times. This chain joins TRBV7-8 and TRBJ1-2; no reliable D call. The CDR3 sequence is 14 residues long. The V gene's germline CDR1 is SGHVS and CDR2 FQNEAQ. With 0 bases removed from V and 1 base from J, the gap between germline ends came to 6 bases. The CDR3 reads CASSLAGNNYGYTF. The CDR3 DNA follows: TGTGCCAGCAGCTTAGCCGGCAATAACTATGGCTACACCTTC. Using reference TRBV7-8 and TRBJ1-2 for the parts outside the CDR3, the full variable domain is GAGVSQSPRYKVAKRGQDVALRCDPISGHVSLFWYQQALGQGPEFLTYFQNEAQLDKSGLPSDRFFAERPEGSVSTLKIQRTQQEDSAVYLCASSLAGNNYGYTFGSGTRLTVV.

The chain has TRBV19 and TRBJ1-3, with D uncertain. The CDR3 is made up of 13 amino acids. Trimming left V 5 bases short and J 0 bases short, with 5 bases between. Germline values: CDR1 LNHDA, CDR2 SQIVND (reference sequence). In DNA, the CDR3 is TGTGCCAGTAGTGGCTTCTCTGGAAACACCATATATTTT. This translates into CASSGFSGNTIYF. Combining the CDR3 with reference TRBV19 and TRBJ1-3 gives the whole variable domain DGGITQSPKYLFRKEGQNVTLSCEQNLNHDAMYWYRQDPGQGLRLIYYSQIVNDFQKGDIAEGYSVSREKKESFPLTVTSAQKNPTAFYLCASSGFSGNTIYFGEGSWLTVV.

CDR3 in amino acids: CASSWGQGLVYGYTF. The CDR3 DNA follows: TGCGCCAGCAGCTGGGGACAGGGCCTCGTCTATGGCTACACCTTC. The V gene is TRBV5-1, the J gene TRBJ1-2, with 9 positions matching TRBD1. The CDR3 is 15 residues long. J was trimmed by 4 bases and V by 3 bases; bases with no gene match: 7. The germline CDR1 and CDR2 sequences are SGHRS and YFSETQ. Together with reference TRBV5-1 and TRBJ1-2, the CDR3 gives the full variable domain: KAGVTQTPRYLIKTRGQQVTLSCSPISGHRSVSWYQQTPGQGLQFLFEYFSETQRNKGNFPGRFSGRQFSNSRSEMNVSTLELGDSALYLCASSWGQGLVYGYTFGSGTRLTVV.

The CDR3 bases are TGTGCCAGCAGCCGCAGGGTGGTGAGGGGGACTGAAGCTTTCTTT. Translating it yields CASSRRVVRGTEAFF. This chain connects TRBV7-9 to TRBJ1-1; weak D call: TRBD1 (6 bases). Trimming removed 5 bases from V and 5 bases from J, with 18 bases in between. CDR1 is SEHNR and CDR2 is FQNEAQ in the germline V gene (reference sequence). The CDR3 sequence is 15 residues long. Combining the CDR3 with reference TRBV7-9 and TRBJ1-1 gives the whole variable domain DTGVSQNPRHKITKRGQNVTFRCDPISEHNRLYWYRQTLGQGPEFLTYFQNEAQLEKSRLLSDRFSAERPKGSFSTLEIQRTEQGDSAMYLCASSRRVVRGTEAFFGQGTRLTVV.

The V and J genes are TRBV18 and TRBJ2-1, with 9 positions matching TRBD2. V lost 0 bases and J lost 10; bases outside the gene matches: 10. CDR3 length: 16 residues. Germline V gene data show CDR1 as KGHSH and CDR2 as LQKENI. The CDR3 sequence is CASSPPAGGAYGEQFF. As DNA, the CDR3 is TGTGCCAGCTCACCACCGGCGGGGGGGGCCTATGGCGAGCAGTTCTTC. Looking up the rest from reference TRBV18 and TRBJ2-1 gives the full variable domain: NAGVMQNPRHLVRRRGQEARLRCSPMKGHSHVYWYRQLPEEGLKFMVYLQKENIIDESGMPKERFSAEFPKEGPSILRIQQVVRGDSAAYFCASSPPAGGAYGEQFFGPGTRLTVL.

This clone has more than one count but fewer than ten. DNA for the CDR3: TGTGCCAGCAGCTTAGGAGGGACAGGGGGAGGAGATACGCAGTATTTT. It is translated as CASSLGGTGGGDTQYF. The chain couples TRBV11-3 to TRBJ2-3; 11 positions match TRBD1. The CDR3 runs 16 residues. Germline V lookup: CDR1 SGHNT, CDR2 YENEEA. With 1 base clipped from V and 5 bases from J, the junction kept 5 bases outside the gene matches. Full variable domain (rest looked up from reference TRBV11-3 and TRBJ2-3): EAGVVQSPRYKIIEKKQPVAFWCNPISGHNTLYWYLQNLGQGPELLIRYENEEAVDDSQLPKDRFSAERLKGVDSTLKIQPAELGDSAVYLCASSLGGTGGGDTQYFGPGTRLTVL.

This clone showed up just once. This chain connects TRBV29-1 to TRBJ1-2, with 7 bases identical to TRBD1. V trimming: 2 bases; J trimming: 7 bases; junction bases outside the gene matches: 10. Germline V lookup: CDR1 SQVTM, CDR2 ANQGSEA. The CDR3 runs to 14 residues. CDR3 in amino acids: CSVEIVTGPTGYTF. CDR3 nucleotides: TGCAGCGTTGAAATAGTGACAGGGCCTACTGGCTACACCTTC.

This chain uses TRBV5-1 with TRBJ2-1; 11 nucleotides match TRBD2. Germline assignment: CDR1 SGHRS and CDR2 YFSETQ. Losses at the gene ends were 4 bases for V and 7 bases for J; bases not matched to a gene: 10. CDR3 size: 16 residues. Here the CDR3 reads CASSPSGTSGSNEQFF. The CDR3 region has the DNA TGCGCCAGCAGCCCATCAGGAACTAGCGGGAGTAATGAGCAGTTCTTC.

The chain is built from TRBV7-8 and TRBJ2-7; TRBD2 matches 9 bases. This CDR3 is 13 amino acids long. CDR1 and CDR2 (germline): SGHVS, FQNEAQ. Trimming at V came to 5 bases and at J to 3 bases, leaving 2 bases not matched to a gene. The CDR3 sequence: CASSGGGGYEQYF. In nucleotides, the CDR3 is TGTGCCAGCAGCGGCGGGGGGGGCTACGAGCAGTACTTC.

This chain uses TRBV2 with TRBJ2-1; D is possibly TRBD2 (5 bases). V was clipped by 3 bases and J by 6 bases, with 6 bases between them. From germline, CDR1 is SNHLY and CDR2 FYNNEI. The CDR3 runs 12 residues. The CDR3 loop is CASSEDSNEQFF. The CDR3 DNA is TGTGCCAGCAGTGAGGACTCCAATGAGCAGTTCTTC.

The rearrangement uses TRBV9 and TRBJ2-7; D perhaps matches TRBD1 (5 bases). Germline CDR1 is SGDLS and CDR2 is YYNGEE. V was trimmed by 0 bases and J by 7 bases, leaving 11 bases between them. This CDR3 is built from 13 residues. CDR3 sequence: CASSVDRFGEQYF. The CDR3 nucleotides read TGTGCCAGCAGCGTAGACAGGTTTGGGGAGCAGTACTTC.

CDR3 residues: CASSPPALGNEQFF. The CDR3 DNA reads TGTGCCAGCTCACCCCCGGCCCTCGGGAATGAGCAGTTCTTC. V usage is TRBV18 and J usage is TRBJ2-1, with no clear D. V was cut by 3 bases and J by 7 bases, with 13 bases left in between. Germline CDR1 KGHSH, CDR2 LQKENI. There are 14 residues in the CDR3.

The V and J genes are TRBV3-1 (or the pseudogene TRBV3-2) and TRBJ2-5, with a possible D match to TRBD2 (5 bases). The CDR3 sequence is 15 residues long. Germline lookup yields CDR1 LGHDT and CDR2 YNNKEL (reference sequence). With 6 bases removed from V and 0 bases from J, the gap between germline ends came to 14 bases. The CDR3 loop is CASSPGSSDQETQYF. DNA of the CDR3: TGTGCCAGCAGTCCGGGAAGTTCAGACCAAGAGACCCAGTACTTC.

The chain joins TRBV11-2 to TRBJ1-1, with D unresolved. Trimming left V 2 bases short and J 4 bases short, with 26 bases between. This CDR3 is 19 amino acids long. Per germline, CDR1 SGHAT and CDR2 FQNNGV. The CDR3 coding sequence is TGTGCCAGCAGCTTATTTCTAACCGGTGGGTCCCGGAATCTCACTGAAGCTTTCTTT. Translating it yields CASSLFLTGGSRNLTEAFF.